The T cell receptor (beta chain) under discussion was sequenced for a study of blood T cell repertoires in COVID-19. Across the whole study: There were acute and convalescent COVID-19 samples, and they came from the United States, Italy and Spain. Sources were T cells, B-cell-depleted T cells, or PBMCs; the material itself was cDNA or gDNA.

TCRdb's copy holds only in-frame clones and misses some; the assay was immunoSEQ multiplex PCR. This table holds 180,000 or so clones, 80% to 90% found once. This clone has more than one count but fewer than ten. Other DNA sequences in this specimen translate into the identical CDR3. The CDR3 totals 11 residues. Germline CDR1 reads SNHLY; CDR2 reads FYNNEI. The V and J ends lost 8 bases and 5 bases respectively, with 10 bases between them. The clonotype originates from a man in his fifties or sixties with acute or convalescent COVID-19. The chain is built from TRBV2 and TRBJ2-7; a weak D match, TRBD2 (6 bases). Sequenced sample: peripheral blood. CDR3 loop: CASGRENEQYF. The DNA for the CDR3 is TGTGCCAGCGGCCGGGAGAACGAGCAGTACTTC.